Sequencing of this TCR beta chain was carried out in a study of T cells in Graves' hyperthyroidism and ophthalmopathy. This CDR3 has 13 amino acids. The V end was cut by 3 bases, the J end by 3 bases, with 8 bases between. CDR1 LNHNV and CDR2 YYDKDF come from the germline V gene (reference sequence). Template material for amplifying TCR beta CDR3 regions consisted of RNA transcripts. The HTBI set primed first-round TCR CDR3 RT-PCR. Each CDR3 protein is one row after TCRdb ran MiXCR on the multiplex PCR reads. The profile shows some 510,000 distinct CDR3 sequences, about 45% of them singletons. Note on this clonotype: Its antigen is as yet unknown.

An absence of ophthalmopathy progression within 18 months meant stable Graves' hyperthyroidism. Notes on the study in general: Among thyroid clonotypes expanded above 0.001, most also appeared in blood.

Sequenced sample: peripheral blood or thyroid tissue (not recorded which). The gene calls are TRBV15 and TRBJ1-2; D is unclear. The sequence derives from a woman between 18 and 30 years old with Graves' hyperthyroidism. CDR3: CATSRQDDYGYTF. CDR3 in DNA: TGTGCCACCAGCAGGCAGGATGACTATGGCTACACCTTC. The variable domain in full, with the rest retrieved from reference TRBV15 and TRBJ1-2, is DAMVIQNPRYQVTQFGKPVTLSCSQTLNHNVMYWYQQKSSQAPKLLFHYYDKDFNNEADTPDNFQSRRPNTSFCFLDIRSPGLGDTAMYLCATSRQDDYGYTFGSGTRLTVV.